The 3 T cell receptor beta chains in this list originate from one sample, sequenced in a study of CD8 T cells in acute hepatitis C reinfection. Study outcomes and limitations: TRBV04 and TRBV06 were preferentially used in all groups, not explained by naive pool overrepresentation.

This table comes from immunoSEQ multiplex PCR, and its TCRdb copy is limited to in-frame clones, with some not included. The data show about 1,000 clones, roughly 60% seen once. Time point described: acute HCV infection, within 168 days of estimated infection date. Hepatitis C virus-specific T cells were sequenced directly ex vivo without in vitro expansion. Here the sequenced sample was HCV NS3-1073 tetramer-sorted CD8+ T cells from PBMCs, taken during acute infection. The receptors come from a woman aged 18-35 years who spontaneously cleared hepatitis C infection.

The chain is built from TRBV27 and TRBJ2-7, with TRBD2 identical over 10 bases. The length of the CDR3 is 18 residues. CDR1 MNHEY and CDR2 SMNVEV come from the germline V gene (reference sequence). With V trimmed by 3 bases and J by 4 bases, 15 bases remained unmatched. Here the CDR3 DNA reads TGTGCCAGCAGTTTTAGGGCTAGCGGGAGAGGCGGGCTTTACGAGCAGTACTTC. This encodes CASSFRASGRGGLYEQYF.

The chain recombines TRBV2 with TRBJ1-3; D gene ambiguous. V was pared by 2 bases and J by 9 bases, with 11 bases between. From germline, CDR1 is SNHLY and CDR2 FYNNEI. The CDR3 extends over 13 amino acids. CDR3 coding DNA: TGTGCCAGCAGTGAAAACACGGCAACCACCATATATTTT. Its protein is CASSENTATTIYF.

A word on this clone: The CDR3 does not close with the conserved phenylalanine or tryptophan, likely indicating a read error. The chain couples TRBV6-6 to TRBJ1-2; 9 bases are shared with TRBD1. V lost 2 bases, J lost 2 bases, and 6 bases stayed unmatched. CDR3 length equals 16 residues. Germline V gene lookup returns CDR1 MNHNY and CDR2 SVGAGI (reference sequence). The CDR3 is CASSYTTGGLNYGYTL. In nucleotides, the CDR3 is TGTGCCAGCAGTTACACGACAGGGGGACTCAACTATGGCTACACCCTC.